The sequence of this T cell receptor beta chain was determined in a study of radiotherapy plus CTLA-4 blockade in lung cancer. Findings and caveats of the study: Early blood T cell clone dynamics, with interferon-beta, were reported to best predict response. Expansion in blood of tumor-derived TCR clones was seen after radiotherapy plus ipilimumab.

The CDR3 covers 15 residues. The V gene's germline CDR1 is MNHEY and CDR2 SVGAGI. V lost 1 base and J 0 bases, leaving 7 bases between the germline ends. Profiling relied on immunoSEQ multiplex PCR, and the TCRdb table lists in-frame clones only, not all of them. The repertoire has fewer than 100,000 clones, 78% of them found once; the top ten carry roughly 20%. Comment on this clone: Its specificity is not known.

The rearrangement links TRBV6-5 to TRBJ1-5; no clear D. Specimen: peripheral blood, collected from a patient treated with radiotherapy plus ipilimumab. The TCR comes from a human donor with non-small cell lung cancer whose response to radiotherapy plus ipilimumab could not be evaluated. Some clones in this sample may be carry-over from other donors' samples. The DNA for the CDR3 is TGTGCCAGCAGTTACTTCGGAGCTAGCAATCAGCCCCAGCATTTT. This translates into CASSYFGASNQPQHF.